What follows are 14 T cell receptor beta chains derived from one specimen sequenced in a study of CD8 T cells in ankylosing spondylitis. Their cognate antigens are unknown. TCRdb re-derived calls from the 5' RACE reads in MiXCR, one entry per CDR3 protein. Found here are a few hundred thousand distinct CDR3 sequences, 17% of them singletons; the top ten hold approximately 1%. Study-wide findings and caveats: Among TCR beta sequences, a motif of eight highly homologous variants appeared characteristic of ankylosing spondylitis blood.

Sequences were obtained from blood, either unsorted or a sorted T cell fraction (not recorded which). The receptors shown here come from a male donor with ankylosing spondylitis.

On this clonotype itself: One end of the junction does not line up with germline, which may come from a read error. The rearrangement joins TRBV24-1 to TRBJ2-1; 8 bases are shared with TRBD2. The CDR3 extends over 17 amino acids. Germline V CDR1 and CDR2: KGHDR, SFDVKD. This chain's CDR3 is CSTSDRLTSADYNEQFF. The CDR3 DNA reads TGTTCCACCAGTGACCGACTGACTAGCGCGGACTACAATGAGCAGTTCTTC.

The J gene is TRBJ2-2, the V gene TRBV7-3; D not resolved. CDR1 is SGHTA and CDR2 is FQGTGA in the germline V gene. The CDR3 has 14 residues. The ends were cut back, 8 bases at V and 0 bases at J, with 10 bases in the middle. CDR3 protein: CASCRNANTGELFF. The CDR3 DNA reads as TGTGCCAGCTGCAGAAACGCGAACACCGGGGAGCTGTTTTTT. Based on the CDR3 plus reference TRBV7-3 and TRBJ2-2, the full variable domain is GAGVSQTPSNKVTEKGKYVELRCDPISGHTALYWYRQSLGQGPEFLIYFQGTGAADDSGLPNDRFFAVRPEGSVSTLKIQRTERGDSAVYLCASCRNANTGELFFGEGSRLTVL.

The chain links TRBV19 to TRBJ2-5; 8 nucleotides line up with TRBD1. V was pared by 7 bases and J by 2 bases, with 12 bases of the junction left unmatched. CDR1 is LNHDA, CDR2 SQIVND, per germline (reference sequence). The CDR3 covers 16 residues. The CDR3: CASTRGQGRYQETQYF. The DNA of the CDR3 is TGTGCCAGTACTCGAGGACAGGGAAGATATCAAGAGACCCAGTACTTC.

The chain employs TRBV6-1 and TRBJ2-3; TRBD2 is a possible D gene (7 bases). This CDR3 contains 14 residues. V was clipped by 6 bases and J by 6 bases, with 16 bases between them. Germline CDR1 is MNHNS and CDR2 is SASEGT. The CDR3 DNA sequence: TGTGCCAGCAGGAGGGGAGGGGGGGATGATACGCAGTATTTT. Amino acids: CASRRGGGDDTQYF.

This chain links TRBV5-5 with TRBJ2-1; 9 bases map to TRBD2. V lost 2 bases and J lost 4; bases outside the gene matches: 7. CDR3 size: 16 residues. Looked up from germline, CDR1 is SGHKS and CDR2 is YYEKEE (reference sequence). The CDR3 region has the DNA TGTGCCAGCAGCTTCTCGGGCGGGGGGGCGTACAATGAGCAGTTCTTC. Its protein product is CASSFSGGGAYNEQFF.

This clonotype was recorded a few times. The chain has TRBV20-1 and TRBJ2-2, with D hard to call. The germline CDR1 and CDR2 sequences are DFQATT and SNEGSKA (reference sequence). Trimming removed 6 bases from V and 3 bases from J, with 17 bases in between. The CDR3 runs to 15 residues. CDR3 sequence: CSAPKSGPDTGELFF. The CDR3 DNA reads TGCAGTGCCCCTAAATCAGGCCCGGACACCGGGGAGCTGTTTTTT.

Concerning this clonotype itself: An end of the junction differs from the germline gene, which may be a read error. V is TRBV7-6 and J is TRBJ2-1; D is perhaps TRBD1 or TRBD2 (7 bases each). The CDR3 loop spans 16 amino acids. Germline CDR1 reads SGHVS; CDR2 reads FNYEAQ. The CDR3, as DNA: TGTGTCAGCAGCCCAGGGGGGGGGACAAACTACAATGAGCAGTTCTTC. This encodes CVSSPGGGTNYNEQFF.

This sequence joins TRBV6-1 and TRBJ1-5, with D hard to call. V lost 8 bases and J 7 bases, leaving 15 bases between the germline ends. The CDR3 contains 13 residues. Germline V lookup: CDR1 MNHNS, CDR2 SASEGT. CDR3 in amino acids: CASLARGGQPQHF. DNA for the CDR3: TGTGCCAGCCTAGCCCGCGGCGGACAGCCCCAGCATTTT.

This clonotype was seen many times. The rearrangement uses TRBV12-3 or TRBV12-4 and TRBJ2-7; D is ambiguous. CDR3 length: 11 amino acids. V was shortened by 4 bases and J by 6 bases, with 7 bases between the two germline ends. This CDR3 reads CASSSGLEQYF. CDR3 DNA: TGTGCCAGCAGTTCGGGCCTCGAGCAGTACTTC.

This clonotype has a count of ten or more. The V call is TRBV5-1, the J call TRBJ1-1; 7 bases agree with TRBD1. The CDR3 totals 15 residues. Germline CDR1 SGHRS, CDR2 YFSETQ. The trim removed 2 bases at V and 1 base at J, leaving 5 bases unmatched. CDR3 residues: CASSLTGASNTEAFF. CDR3 nucleotide sequence: TGCGCCAGCAGCTTAACAGGGGCTTCGAACACTGAAGCTTTCTTT.

This clonotype was detected a few times. V and J are TRBV10-3 and TRBJ2-2, with unresolved D. Germline CDR1 ENHRY, CDR2 SYGVKD. Trimming cost V 4 bases and J 3 bases, with 12 bases left between them. This CDR3 is 15 amino acids long. Here the CDR3 reads CAISGGKTYTGELFF. The CDR3 coding sequence is TGTGCCATCAGTGGTGGGAAGACATACACCGGGGAGCTGTTTTTT.

This chain joins TRBV20-1 and TRBJ2-5; the D gene is possibly TRBD2 (6 bases). V shed 4 bases and J shed 0 bases, with 9 bases lying between them. This CDR3 contains 13 residues. Germline lookup yields CDR1 DFQATT and CDR2 SNEGSKA (reference sequence). In nucleotides, the CDR3 is TGCAGTGCTACCCGGACTAACCAAGAGACCCAGTACTTC. Translating gives CSATRTNQETQYF.

At least ten counts were recorded for this clonotype. The genes are TRBV7-2 and TRBJ2-2; D unclear. Trimming cost V 3 bases and J 4 bases, with 12 bases left between them. This CDR3 has 15 residues. From germline, CDR1 is SGHTA and CDR2 FQGNSA. The CDR3 DNA follows: TGTGCCAGCAGCTTCCTGACAAGCACCACCGGGGAGCTGTTTTTT. Its protein product is CASSFLTSTTGELFF.

CDR3 DNA sequence: TGTGCCAGCAGCGAGCGACAGGGCCCCGGGGAGCTGTTTTTT. Encoded protein: CASSERQGPGELFF. The chain employs TRBV7-2 and TRBJ2-2; 7 nucleotides line up with TRBD1. The germline V gene encodes CDR1 SGHTA and CDR2 FQGNSA. V gave up 5 bases and J gave up 6 bases; unmatched junction bases: 6. The CDR3 runs 14 residues.